This T cell receptor beta chain was profiled in a study of OX40 agonist ivuxolimab in advanced cancers. Looking at the study overall: Prior anti-PD-1, anti-PD-L1 or anti-CTLA-4 therapy was allowed; roughly 40% had some. The study's findings and limits: Expanded clones tended on average to be more numerous among CD8+ T cells than CD4+. At doses 0.1 to 3.0 mg/kg, CD4+ and CD8+ clones expanded.

Trimming cost V 7 bases and J 2 bases, with 5 bases left between them. CDR3 size: 11 residues. CDR1 and CDR2 (germline): SGHRS, YFSETQ. On this clone: Its antigen remains unidentified.

Clones were sequenced by immunoSEQ multiplex PCR, and TCRdb holds only the in-frame ones, with some missing. Of tens of thousands of clones listed, about 87% are singletons. The input for sequencing was CD4+ or CD8+ T cells sorted from blood, taken in a trial of the OX40 agonist ivuxolimab. The TCR sequence derives from an adult with an advanced solid tumor such as melanoma, head and neck, liver or kidney cancer. The rearrangement joins TRBV5-1 to TRBJ2-3; D is ambiguous. CDR3: CASRHTDTQYF. DNA of the CDR3: TGCGCCAGCCGACACACAGATACGCAGTATTTT.